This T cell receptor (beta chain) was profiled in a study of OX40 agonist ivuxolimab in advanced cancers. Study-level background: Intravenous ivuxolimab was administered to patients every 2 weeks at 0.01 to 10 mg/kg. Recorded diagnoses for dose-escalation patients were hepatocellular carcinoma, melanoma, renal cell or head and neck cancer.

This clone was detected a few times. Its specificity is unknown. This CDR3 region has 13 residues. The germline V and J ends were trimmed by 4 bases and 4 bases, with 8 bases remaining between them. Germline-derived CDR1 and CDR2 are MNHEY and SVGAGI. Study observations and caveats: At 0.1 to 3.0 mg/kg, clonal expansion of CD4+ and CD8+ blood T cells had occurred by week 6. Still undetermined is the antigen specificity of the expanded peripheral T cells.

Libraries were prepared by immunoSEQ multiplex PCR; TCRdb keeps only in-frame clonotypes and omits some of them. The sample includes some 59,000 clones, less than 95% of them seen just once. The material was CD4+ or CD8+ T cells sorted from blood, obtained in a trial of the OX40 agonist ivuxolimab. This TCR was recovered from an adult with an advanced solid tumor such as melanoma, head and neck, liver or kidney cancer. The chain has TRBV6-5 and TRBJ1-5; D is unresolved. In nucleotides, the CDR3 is TGTGCCAGCAGTTTGGCGAAAAATCAGCCCCAGCATTTT. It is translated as CASSLAKNQPQHF.